This T cell receptor beta chain was retrieved from a study of blood T cell repertoires in COVID-19. At the level of the study: Spain, Italy and the United States supplied samples that represented acute and convalescent COVID-19. T cells, B-cell-depleted T cells, or PBMCs supplied cDNA or gDNA.

The germline gives CDR1 SGHKS, CDR2 YYEKEE (reference sequence). The CDR3 length is 17 residues. Between the trimmed V and J ends, which lost 0 bases and 4 bases, there was a span of 19 bases. Profiling relied on immunoSEQ multiplex PCR, and the TCRdb table lists in-frame clones only, not all of them. Among approximately 190,000 clones listed, 80% to 85% were seen once. Source material: peripheral blood. The sequence was obtained from a human donor in a cohort sampled during active COVID-19. V and J are TRBV5-5 and TRBJ1-2; D is perhaps TRBD1 (6 bases). The CDR3 DNA follows: TGTGCCAGCAGCTTGGCCCGGGGGGCTACTAGAGGCTATGGCTACACCTTC. Protein: CASSLARGATRGYGYTF. The full variable domain, in which reference TRBV5-5 and TRBJ1-2 provide the parts outside the CDR3, is DAGVTQSPTHLIKTRGQQVTLRCSPISGHKSVSWYQQVLGQGPQFIFQYYEKEERGRGNFPDRFSARQFPNYSSELNVNALLLGDSALYLCASSLARGATRGYGYTFGSGTRLTVV.